This TCR beta chain was sequenced in a study of beta chain features in type 1 diabetes. Study-level points and caveats: All four CD4+ subsets of Type 1 diabetes patients contained TCRB CDR3s that were moderately but significantly shorter. Over-representation of high TCR-expressing cells was a possible consequence of cDNA sequencing. When VDJ junctions were examined, type 1 diabetes patients showed fewer insertions and more deletions.

Sequenced material consisted of expressed TCRB transcripts (all of the isolated RNA was reverse transcribed). The average output of naive, central memory and regulatory T cell samples was approximately 3.7 million reads. Clones were sequenced by immunoSEQ multiplex PCR, and TCRdb holds only the in-frame ones, with some missing. The profile shows 150,000 to 190,000 clones, 10% to 13% of them singletons. Comments on this clone: Its antigen is unknown.

Sorted populations all exceeded 95% purity. The CDR3 is 21 residues long. V lost 4 bases and J lost 6; bases outside the gene matches: 27. CDR1 is MGHRA, CDR2 YSYEKL, per germline. The receptor was derived from a man younger than 45 with type 1 diabetes. The sequenced sample consisted of central memory CD4+ T cells from blood. This chain joins TRBV4-1 and TRBJ2-3, with TRBD2 matching over 8 bases. The CDR3 bases are TGCGCCAGCAGCCCCAGACCAAGAGGCTCAGACGGGACTAGTGGATTCGATACGCAGTATTTT. This codes for CASSPRPRGSDGTSGFDTQYF.